This T cell receptor beta chain was identified during a study of blood T cell repertoires in COVID-19. The germline CDR1 and CDR2 sequences are MNHEY and SVGAGI. Between the trimmed V and J ends, which lost 6 bases and 3 bases, there was a span of 6 bases. CDR3 length: 11 amino acids. Study processing details: For nucleated cells, counts were estimated from reference gene primer amplification. Clones were read by immunoSEQ multiplex PCR, and TCRdb kept only the in-frame ones, dropping some. Clone size and V and J calls were adopted from that table, with D and trimming inferred from the DNA. The sample shows 360,000 or so clones, around 83% of them seen only once.

This receptor was obtained from a woman aged 45-60 years who had recovered from COVID-19. J is TRBJ2-7 and V is TRBV6-5; the D is unclear. What was sequenced was PBMCs or T cells enriched from blood (not recorded which). The CDR3 nucleotides are TGTGCCAGCAGCGGTGGCTACGAGCAGTACTTC. It encodes CASSGGYEQYF.